This T cell receptor beta chain was captured in a study of blood T cell repertoires in COVID-19. Background on the study: Whether acute or convalescent, the COVID-19 samples came from the United States, Italy and Spain.

The CDR3 extends over 15 amino acids. V was pared by 2 bases and J by 7 bases, with 14 bases between. Looked up from germline, CDR1 is MNHNS and CDR2 is SASEGT. Libraries were prepared by immunoSEQ multiplex PCR; TCRdb keeps only in-frame clonotypes and omits some of them. The table has about 50,000 clones, 85% seen once. The source material was peripheral blood. This clonotype originated in a man between 60 and 75 years old with acute or convalescent COVID-19. The genes are TRBV6-1 and TRBJ2-2; TRBD2 is a possible D gene (6 bases). The CDR3 sequence is CASSERRGERGELFF. DNA for the CDR3: TGTGCCAGCAGTGAACGGCGGGGAGAGCGCGGGGAGCTGTTTTTT.